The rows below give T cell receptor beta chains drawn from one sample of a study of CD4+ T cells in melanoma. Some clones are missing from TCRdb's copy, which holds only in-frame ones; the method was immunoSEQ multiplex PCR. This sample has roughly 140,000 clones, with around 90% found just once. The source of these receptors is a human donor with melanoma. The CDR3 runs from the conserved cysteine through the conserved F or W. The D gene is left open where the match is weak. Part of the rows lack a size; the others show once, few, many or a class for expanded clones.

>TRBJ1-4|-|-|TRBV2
CASIADEIGKLFF
TGTGCCAGCATTGCCGACGAGATAGGAAAACTGTTTTTT
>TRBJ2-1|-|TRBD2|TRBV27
CASSLWGGDEQFF
TGTGCCAGCAGTTTATGGGGGGGGGATGAGCAGTTCTTC
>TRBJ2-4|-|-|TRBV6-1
CASTDTGTKNIQYF
TGTGCCAGCACCGATACAGGGACCAAAAACATTCAGTACTTC
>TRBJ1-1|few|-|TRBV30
CAWSIGRDVRTEAFF
TGTGCCTGGAGCATCGGGCGGGACGTACGGACTGAAGCTTTCTTT
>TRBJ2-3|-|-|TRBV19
CASSIAPGWNTQYF
TGTGCCAGTAGTATAGCCCCGGGATGGAATACGCAGTATTTT
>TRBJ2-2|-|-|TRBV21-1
CASRGLGDQNTGELFF
TGTGCCAGCAGGGGCTTAGGGGACCAAAACACCGGGGAGCTGTTTTTT
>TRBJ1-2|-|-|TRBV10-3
CAISEIGQNYGYTF
TGTGCCATCAGTGAGATTGGACAGAACTATGGCTACACCTTC
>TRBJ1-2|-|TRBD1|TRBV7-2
CASSLGQADNYGYTF
TGTGCCAGCAGCCTGGGACAGGCTGACAACTATGGCTACACCTTC
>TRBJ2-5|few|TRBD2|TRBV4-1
CASRLSSAGGAETQYF
TGCGCCAGCAGACTGTCCTCTGCGGGGGGTGCGGAGACCCAGTACTTC
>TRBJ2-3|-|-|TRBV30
CAWGDLTGSDTQYF
TGTGCCTGGGGCGACCTGACAGGTTCAGATACGCAGTATTTT
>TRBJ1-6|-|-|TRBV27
CASSLSGEVSPLHF
TGTGCCAGCAGTTTATCGGGGGAGGTTTCACCCCTCCACTTT
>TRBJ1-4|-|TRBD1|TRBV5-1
CASSLGPGGLGEKLFF
TGCGCCAGCAGCTTGGGGCCAGGGGGCTTAGGTGAAAAACTGTTTTTT
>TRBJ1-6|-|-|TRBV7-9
CASSHGGGGSPLHF
TGTGCCAGCAGCCACGGTGGGGGCGGATCACCCCTCCACTTT
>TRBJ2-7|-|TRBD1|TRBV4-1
CASSHQDRASYEQYF
TGCGCCAGCAGCCACCAGGACAGGGCCTCCTACGAGCAGTACTTC
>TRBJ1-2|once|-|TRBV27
CASRSTTALRNYGYTF
TGTGCCAGCAGGAGTACGACAGCGCTACGTAACTATGGCTACACCTTC
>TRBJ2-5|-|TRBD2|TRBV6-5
CASSYSPSGGPGAQYF
TGTGCCAGCAGTTACTCGCCTAGCGGGGGTCCGGGGGCCCAGTACTTC
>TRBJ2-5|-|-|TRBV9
CASSRSGGRGAGETQYF
TGTGCCAGCAGTCGATCAGGGGGGCGGGGGGCAGGAGAGACCCAGTACTTC
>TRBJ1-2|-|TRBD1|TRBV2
CANSRRDSYSFNYGYTF
TGTGCCAACAGCCGAAGGGACAGCTACTCCTTTAACTATGGCTACACCTTC
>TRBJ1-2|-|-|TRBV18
CASSPSGGRSNYGYTF
TGTGCCAGCTCACCGAGCGGGGGCAGGTCTAACTATGGCTACACCTTC
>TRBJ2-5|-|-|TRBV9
CASSVGGPVVRQETQYF
TGTGCCAGCAGCGTAGGGGGCCCGGTGGTTCGGCAAGAGACCCAGTACTTC
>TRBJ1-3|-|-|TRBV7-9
CASSLASRGNTIYF
TGTGCCAGCAGCTTAGCCTCTCGCGGAAACACCATATATTTT
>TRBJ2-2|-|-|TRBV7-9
CASSRSTGELFF
TGTGCCAGCAGCCGGAGTACCGGGGAGCTGTTTTTT
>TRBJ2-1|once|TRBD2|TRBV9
CASSVDETSVKFF
TGTGCCAGCAGCGTAGATGAGACTAGCGTTAAGTTCTTC
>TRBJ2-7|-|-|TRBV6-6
CASSYGGPYEQYF
TGTGCCAGCAGTTACGGGGGGCCCTACGAGCAGTACTTC
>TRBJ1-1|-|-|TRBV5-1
CASRFDMNTEAFF
TGCGCCAGCAGGTTCGACATGAACACTGAAGCTTTCTTT
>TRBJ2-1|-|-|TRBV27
CASSLSVTRDEQFF
TGTGCCAGCAGTTTATCCGTTACCAGGGATGAGCAGTTCTTC
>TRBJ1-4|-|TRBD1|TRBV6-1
CASSTGGDGKLFF
TGTGCCAGCAGTACAGGGGGCGACGGAAAACTGTTTTTT
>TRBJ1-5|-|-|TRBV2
CASSDPRGSNQPQHF
TGTGCCAGCAGTGATCCCAGGGGTAGCAATCAGCCCCAGCATTTT
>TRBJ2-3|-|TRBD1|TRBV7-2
CASSLAGTGLMYF
TGTGCCAGCAGCTTAGCAGGGACAGGGCTTATGTATTTT
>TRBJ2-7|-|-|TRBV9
CASSVDSSYEQYF
TGTGCCAGCAGCGTTGATAGCTCCTACGAGCAGTACTTC
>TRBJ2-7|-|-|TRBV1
CTSSQADLEDRVYEQYF
TGCACCAGCAGCCAAGCAGATCTCGAGGACAGGGTCTACGAGCAGTACTTC
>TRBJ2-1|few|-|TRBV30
CAWSGGANNEQFF
TGTGCCTGGAGTGGGGGGGCCAACAATGAGCAGTTCTTC
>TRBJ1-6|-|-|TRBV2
CAIANRVTSPLHF
TGTGCCATCGCGAACAGGGTAACTTCACCCCTCCACTTT
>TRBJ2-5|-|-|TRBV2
CASQDFLRGVQETQYF
TGTGCCAGCCAGGACTTTTTGAGGGGAGTCCAAGAGACCCAGTACTTC
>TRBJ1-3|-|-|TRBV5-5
CASSLLGTLQSGNTIYF
TGTGCCAGCAGCCTCCTGGGTACCTTACAATCTGGAAACACCATATATTTT
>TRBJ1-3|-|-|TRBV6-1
CASSEAFHSGNTIYF
TGTGCCAGCAGTGAAGCCTTCCACTCTGGAAACACCATATATTTT
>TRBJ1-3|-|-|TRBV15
CATSRAKSSSGNTIYF
TGTGCCACCAGCAGAGCAAAAAGTAGCTCTGGAAACACCATATATTTT
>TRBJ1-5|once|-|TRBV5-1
CASSIQGGNQPQHF
TGCGCCAGCAGCATTCAAGGGGGTAATCAGCCCCAGCATTTT
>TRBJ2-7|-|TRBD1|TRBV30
CAWSGQGARYEQYF
TGTGCCTGGAGTGGACAGGGGGCAAGATACGAGCAGTACTTC
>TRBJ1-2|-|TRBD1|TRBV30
CAWRQGAVNYGYTF
TGTGCCTGGAGACAGGGGGCTGTTAACTATGGCTACACCTTC
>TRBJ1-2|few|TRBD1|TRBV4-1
CASSQVATGQNYGYTF
TGCGCCAGCAGCCAAGTCGCGACAGGGCAGAACTATGGCTACACCTTC
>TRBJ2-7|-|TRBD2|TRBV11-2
CASSLFSLAGGSGYEQYF
TGTGCCAGCAGCTTATTTAGCCTAGCGGGGGGGTCTGGCTACGAGCAGTACTTC
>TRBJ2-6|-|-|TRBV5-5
CASSVLGMLAGANVLTF
TGTGCCAGCAGCGTACTTGGGATGCTGGCTGGGGCCAACGTCCTGACTTTC
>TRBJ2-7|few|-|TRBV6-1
CASRGGGYEQYF
TGTGCCAGCCGGGGTGGCGGGTACGAGCAGTACTTC
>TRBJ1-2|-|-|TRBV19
CASSNNAGYGYTF
TGTGCCAGTAGTAACAACGCGGGCTATGGCTACACCTTC
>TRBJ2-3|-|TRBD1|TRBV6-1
CASSTDRDRADTQYF
TGTGCCAGCAGTACCGACAGGGATCGGGCAGATACGCAGTATTTT
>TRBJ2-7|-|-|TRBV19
CASSIGLLYEQYF
TGTGCCAGTAGTATAGGCCTACTCTACGAGCAGTACTTC
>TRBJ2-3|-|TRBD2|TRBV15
CATSSGGSTDTQYF
TGTGCCACCAGTAGCGGGGGGAGCACAGATACGCAGTATTTT
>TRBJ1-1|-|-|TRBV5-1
CASSLYGGANTEAFF
TGCGCCAGCAGCTTGTATGGGGGCGCGAACACTGAAGCTTTCTTT
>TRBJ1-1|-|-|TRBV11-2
CASSGDLYSRGGTEAFF
TGTGCCAGCAGCGGCGATCTTTATTCTAGGGGGGGCACTGAAGCTTTCTTT
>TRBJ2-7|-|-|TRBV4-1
CASSPAGPPYEQYF
TGCGCCAGCAGCCCGGCAGGGCCCCCCTACGAGCAGTACTTC
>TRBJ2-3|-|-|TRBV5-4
CASSLVATDTQYF
TGTGCCAGCAGCTTGGTGGCGACAGATACGCAGTATTTT
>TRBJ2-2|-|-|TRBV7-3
CASSLTGRDTGELFF
TGTGCCAGCAGCTTAACAGGGCGCGACACCGGGGAGCTGTTTTTT
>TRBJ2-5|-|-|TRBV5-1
CASSLGAAGQETQYF
TGCGCCAGCAGCTTGGGGGCAGCGGGCCAAGAGACCCAGTACTTC
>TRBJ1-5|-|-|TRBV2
CASRMIRGPQPQHF
TGTGCCAGCAGGATGATTCGGGGCCCACAGCCCCAGCATTTT
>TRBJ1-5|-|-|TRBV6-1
CASSEAGGFQPQHF
TGTGCCAGCAGTGAAGCGGGAGGGTTTCAGCCCCAGCATTTT
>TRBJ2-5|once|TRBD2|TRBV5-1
CASSPRPSGGAETQYF
TGCGCCAGCAGCCCCCGCCCGAGCGGGGGGGCCGAGACCCAGTACTTC